This TCR beta chain comes out of a study of CD8+ T cells in alopecia areata. Findings and caveats of the study: Among the 100 top clones, expanded CD8+ clones, like scalp clonality, were significantly decreased by tofacitinib.

As for treatment: oral pan-JAK inhibitor, 5-10 mg twice daily. With 5 bases removed from V and 0 bases from J, the gap between germline ends came to 7 bases. The germline gives CDR1 SGHVS, CDR2 FQNEAQ. The CDR3 is made up of 13 amino acids. There are a few counts of this clone. No antigen is known for it. Reverse transcription of extracted RNA yielded cDNA, which provided the sequencing template. The protocol was immunoSEQ multiplex PCR, while the TCRdb copy is restricted to in-frame clones and leaves out a portion. This repertoire shows about 120,000 clones, about 50% found once; its top ten account for approximately 0.46%.

The chain joins TRBV7-8 to TRBJ1-1; no clear D. Sequencing used CD4+ T cells sorted from blood, obtained at week 4, from a patient treated with tofacitinib. This clonotype was sampled from a human donor with alopecia areata. DNA for the CDR3: TGTGCCAGCAGCACCTTAATGAACACTGAAGCTTTCTTT. This gives the protein CASSTLMNTEAFF.